The next 27 T cell receptor beta chains were all read from a single sample in a study of cytomegalovirus exposure and HLA in healthy donors. PCR used 60 Vbeta primers and 13 Jbeta primers. The repertoire was sequenced with immunoSEQ multiplex PCR; TCRdb's copy has only in-frame clones and lacks some. The table has 130,000 or so clones, roughly 82% seen once. The sequenced material came from PBMCs. These receptors were taken from a woman younger than 30 in good health and CMV-seropositive.

This chain links TRBV14 with TRBJ1-2; D is uncertain. V lost 4 bases and J 3 bases, leaving 9 bases between the germline ends. Germline V lookup: CDR1 SGHDN, CDR2 FVKESK. The CDR3 is 13 residues long. The CDR3 loop is CASSREADYGYTF. The CDR3 nucleotides are TGTGCCAGCAGCCGCGAGGCGGACTATGGCTACACCTTC.

This rearrangement joins TRBV4-1 to TRBJ2-2; 8 bases match TRBD1. Germline-derived CDR1 and CDR2 are MGHRA and YSYEKL. Losses at the gene ends were 5 bases for V and 6 bases for J; bases not matched to a gene: 5. This CDR3 comprises 14 residues. The CDR3: CASSLTGEAGELFF. As DNA, the CDR3 is TGCGCCAGCAGCTTGACAGGGGAGGCCGGGGAGCTGTTTTTT.

DNA for the CDR3: TGTGCCAGCCGTCAGACAGGGCACAATCAGCCCCAGCATTTT. This translates into CASRQTGHNQPQHF. The chain couples TRBV19 to TRBJ1-5; 7 positions agree with TRBD1. Germline trimming cut 9 bases from V and 3 bases from J; bases unmatched to any gene: 8. The germline V gene has CDR1 LNHDA and CDR2 SQIVND (reference sequence). CDR3 length: 14 amino acids.

On this clone itself: A read error may account for a junction end that differs from germline. This sequence joins TRBV7-9 and TRBJ2-7, with D perhaps TRBD2 (5 bases). The CDR3 extends over 16 amino acids. Germline V CDR1 and CDR2: SEHNR, FQNEAQ (reference sequence). CDR3: CSSSSNRGRTDGEQYF. Written as DNA, the CDR3 is TGTTCCAGCAGCTCGAACCGAGGGCGAACTGACGGCGAGCAGTACTTC.

The gene calls are TRBV29-1 and TRBJ2-5; D perhaps matches TRBD2 (7 bases). V lost 2 bases, J lost 6 bases, and 10 bases lay in between. The germline V gene encodes CDR1 SQVTM and CDR2 ANQGSEA. The CDR3 is 12 residues long. The CDR3 sequence is CSVEKGGKTQYF. CDR3 nucleotides: TGCAGCGTTGAAAAGGGGGGGAAGACCCAGTACTTC.

V is TRBV11-2 and J is TRBJ1-2; 11 nucleotides line up with TRBD1. The CDR3 is 14 residues long. CDR1 is SGHAT and CDR2 is FQNNGV in the germline V gene. With 5 bases clipped from V and 6 bases from J, the junction kept 5 bases outside the gene matches. The CDR3 loop is CASSRGQGADGYTF. CDR3 nucleotide sequence: TGTGCCAGCAGCCGAGGACAGGGGGCAGATGGCTACACCTTC. The entire variable domain, with the rest obtained from reference TRBV11-2 and TRBJ1-2, is as follows: EAGVAQSPRYKIIEKRQSVAFWCNPISGHATLYWYQQILGQGPKLLIQFQNNGVVDDSQLPKDRFSAERLKGVDSTLKIQPAKLEDSAVYLCASSRGQGADGYTFGSGTRLTVV.

V is TRBV4-1 and J is TRBJ2-1, with 11 bases identical to TRBD2. This CDR3 is 16 amino acids long. Germline lookup yields CDR1 MGHRA and CDR2 YSYEKL. The ends lost 3 bases at V and 4 bases at J; junction bases unmatched: 5. This CDR3 reads CASSHVAGGTYNEQFF. CDR3 bases: TGCGCCAGCAGCCACGTAGCGGGGGGGACTTACAATGAGCAGTTCTTC.

J is TRBJ2-2 and V is TRBV18, with 10 positions matching TRBD2. CDR3 length: 14 amino acids. With 10 bases clipped from V and 4 bases from J, the junction kept 6 bases outside the gene matches. Per the germline V gene, CDR1 is KGHSH and CDR2 is LQKENI. The CDR3 DNA is TGTGCCACCACTAGCGGGGCCGCCACCGGGGAGCTGTTTTTT. Its translation is CATTSGAATGELFF.

This chain connects TRBV6-1 to TRBJ1-5; no reliable D call. Trimming pared 4 bases from V and 0 bases from J, leaving 7 bases between. The CDR3 totals 14 residues. Germline V CDR1 and CDR2: MNHNS, SASEGT. The CDR3 coding sequence is TGTGCCAGCAGTGGATCAGATAGCAATCAGCCCCAGCATTTT. It yields the protein CASSGSDSNQPQHF.

This clone showed up just once. This rearrangement joins TRBV6-1 to TRBJ2-5; TRBD2 agrees at 9 bases. The J call could be wrong; TRBJ2-7 is a better fit for the DNA end. The CDR3 is made up of 13 amino acids. Germline values: CDR1 MNHNS, CDR2 SASEGT. The CDR3 loop reads CASSGGGVYEQYF. In nucleotides, the CDR3 is TGTGCCAGCAGTGGCGGGGGGGTGTACGAGCAGTACTTC.

This clone occurred a few times. This rearrangement joins TRBV28 to TRBJ2-7, with 7 bases lining up with TRBD1. V dropped 5 bases and J dropped 5; count of bases not matched to a gene: 3. The CDR3 extends over 12 amino acids. The germline V gene encodes CDR1 MDHEN and CDR2 SYDVKM. CDR3 loop: CASSDRVHEQYF. The CDR3 nucleotides are TGTGCCAGCAGTGACAGGGTGCACGAGCAGTACTTC.

This clone appeared once. The genes are TRBV5-1 and TRBJ2-3, with 7 positions matching TRBD1. J gave up 2 bases and V 4 bases, and 7 bases lay outside the gene matches. The germline CDR1 and CDR2 sequences are SGHRS and YFSETQ. The CDR3 spans 15 residues. As DNA, the CDR3 is TGCGCCAGCAGCAGGACAGGTTCCTCCACAGATACGCAGTATTTT. It is translated as CASSRTGSSTDTQYF.

This clone appeared a single time. The chain joins TRBV6-6 to TRBJ2-7; D gene ambiguous. Germline-derived CDR1 and CDR2 are MNHNY and SVGAGI (reference sequence). CDR3 length: 14 residues. V gave up 0 bases and J gave up 10 bases, with 16 bases separating them. CDR3 sequence (DNA): TGTGCCAGCAGTTACTCGAGATATGATGGGCTCCAGTACTTC. Encoded protein: CASSYSRYDGLQYF.

This clone was detected a few times. J is TRBJ2-7 and V is TRBV7-2, with 7 bases fitting TRBD2. Germline CDR1 and CDR2: SGHTA and FQGNSA. J lost 2 bases, V lost 5 bases, and 9 bases had no gene match. The CDR3 contains 15 residues. For the CDR3, the DNA is TGTGCCAGCAGCATCCGAGCGGGGTCGACCTACGAGCAGTACTTC. Translated: CASSIRAGSTYEQYF. Full variable domain (missing parts from reference TRBV7-2 and TRBJ2-7): GAGVSQSPSNKVTEKGKDVELRCDPISGHTALYWYRQSLGQGLEFLIYFQGNSAPDKSGLPSDRFSAERTGGSVSTLTIQRTQQEDSAVYLCASSIRAGSTYEQYFGPGTRLTVT.

The rearrangement uses TRBV6-5 and TRBJ2-3; unclear D gene. The V end was cut by 6 bases, the J end by 1 base, with 8 bases between. The germline V gene encodes CDR1 MNHEY and CDR2 SVGAGI. The CDR3 has 13 residues. This CDR3 reads CASRFSGTDTQYF. In DNA, the CDR3 is TGTGCCAGCAGATTCAGTGGCACAGATACGCAGTATTTT.

A few counts support this clone. This chain uses TRBV10-3 with TRBJ1-1; D uncertain. The V and J ends lost 3 bases and 7 bases respectively, with 9 bases between them. The CDR3 contains 12 residues. CDR1 is ENHRY, CDR2 SYGVKD, per germline. The CDR3 bases are TGTGCCATCAGTGACCAGAGGGATGAAGCTTTCTTT. Translating it yields CAISDQRDEAFF.

Only a few counts were recorded for this clone. This chain connects TRBV28 to TRBJ1-5, with D maybe TRBD1 (6 bases). Trimming cost V 6 bases and J 4 bases, with 13 bases left between them. The CDR3 length is 14 residues. Germline V gene data show CDR1 as MDHEN and CDR2 as SYDVKM. The chain's CDR3 is CASSTLRGNQPQHF. CDR3 DNA: TGTGCCAGCAGCACACTTAGGGGGAATCAGCCCCAGCATTTT.

DNA of the CDR3: TGTGCCAGCAGTGAAGGTAGACTAGGCCTACAAGAGACCCAGTACTTC. This encodes CASSEGRLGLQETQYF. The chain carries TRBV2 and TRBJ2-5; weak D call: TRBD2 (6 bases). Germline V gene sequence: CDR1 SNHLY, CDR2 FYNNEI. The V end lost 1 base, the J end lost 2 bases, and 14 bases lay between the germline ends. This CDR3 has 16 residues.

This chain connects TRBV29-1 to TRBJ1-2; weak D call: TRBD1 (5 bases). The CDR3 runs 13 residues. Trimming removed 3 bases at V and 5 bases at J, with 13 bases between. Germline CDR1 reads SQVTM; CDR2 reads ANQGSEA. The CDR3 DNA reads as TGCAGCGTTGAGGAAGGACAACAATATGGCTACACCTTC. Its protein product is CSVEEGQQYGYTF.

The rearrangement uses TRBV2 and TRBJ2-1, with D perhaps TRBD2 (5 bases). V was clipped by 6 bases and J by 5 bases, with 11 bases between them. The length of the CDR3 is 13 residues. Germline V gene data show CDR1 as SNHLY and CDR2 as FYNNEI. The CDR3 DNA reads TGTGCCAGCAGCTACAACGGGGACAATGAGCAGTTCTTC. This gives the protein CASSYNGDNEQFF. Full variable domain (remainder filled in from reference TRBV2 and TRBJ2-1): EPEVTQTPSHQVTQMGQEVILRCVPISNHLYFYWYRQILGQKVEFLVSFYNNEISEKSEIFDDQFSVERPDGSNFTLKIRSTKLEDSAMYFCASSYNGDNEQFFGPGTRLTVL.

The chain couples TRBV6-6 to TRBJ1-1; no definite D call. Germline CDR1 and CDR2: MNHNY and SVGAGI (reference sequence). V dropped 4 bases and J dropped 3 bases, with 9 bases sitting between them. This CDR3 region has 13 residues. CDR3 nucleotides: TGTGCCAGCAGTTGGAGCCGATACACTGAAGCTTTCTTT. It translates to CASSWSRYTEAFF.

A word on this clone: Its ends do not fully match the called genes, so a read error is possible. The rearrangement uses TRBV7-9 and TRBJ2-2; 7 nucleotides align to TRBD1. This CDR3 has 16 amino acids. Germline CDR1 and CDR2: SEHNR and FQNEAQ (reference sequence). CDR3 amino acids: CSSNSAGTDNTGELFF. The CDR3 DNA reads as TGTTCCAGCAATTCAGCTGGGACAGACAACACCGGGGAGCTGTTTTTT.

The J gene is TRBJ2-1, the V gene TRBV7-3; 11 bases agree with TRBD2. V lost 3 bases, J lost 0 bases, and 7 bases stayed unmatched. Germline assignment: CDR1 SGHTA and CDR2 FQGTGA. CDR3 length: 18 amino acids. In nucleotides, the CDR3 is TGTGCCAGCAGCTTTAGCGGGGGGGCTTACAGCTCCTACAATGAGCAGTTCTTC. Translated, it gives CASSFSGGAYSSYNEQFF.

This clone has just one count. This chain connects TRBV6-1 to TRBJ2-7; 8 positions match TRBD1. V lost 9 bases and J lost 3; bases outside the gene matches: 13. Germline CDR1 is MNHNS and CDR2 is SASEGT. The CDR3 covers 15 residues. The CDR3 sequence is CASKTNQGAIYEQYF. In nucleotides, the CDR3 is TGTGCCAGTAAAACAAACCAGGGGGCGATCTACGAGCAGTACTTC.

In nucleotides, the CDR3 is TGCGCCAGCAGTGGGGGACTAGCCGGCGAGCAGTACTTC. This translates into CASSGGLAGEQYF. The gene calls are TRBV10-1 and TRBJ2-7; 9 positions agree with TRBD2. Per germline, CDR1 WNHNN and CDR2 SYGVQD (reference sequence). V gave up 4 bases and J gave up 6 bases; unmatched junction bases: 4. The CDR3 covers 13 residues.

This chain joins TRBV27 and TRBJ2-7; possible D gene TRBD1, 5 bases. The germline CDR1 and CDR2 sequences are MNHEY and SMNVEV (reference sequence). V lost 4 bases, J lost 3 bases, and 22 bases lay in between. The CDR3 loop spans 17 amino acids. In DNA form, the CDR3 reads TGTGCCAGCAGTTCCTCACGATCCCTTGGGGCCTACTACGAGCAGTACTTC. Translated: CASSSSRSLGAYYEQYF.

In its sample, this clone was seen a few times. The gene calls are TRBV7-3 and TRBJ2-1; TRBD2 matches at 15 bases. Germline trimming cut 0 bases from V and 6 bases from J; bases unmatched to any gene: 3. In germline, CDR1 is SGHTA, CDR2 FQGTGA. There are 17 residues in the CDR3. CDR3: CASSLTGTSGGSNEQFF. CDR3 nucleotides: TGTGCCAGCAGCTTAACGGGGACTAGCGGGGGGTCCAATGAGCAGTTCTTC.